A selection of T cell receptor beta chains follows, all from one sample in a study of a mutant IDH1 vaccine in newly diagnosed glioma. The data were produced by immunoSEQ multiplex PCR, yet TCRdb's version contains in-frame clones alone and is incomplete. The sample has tens of thousands of clones, around 83% seen once. No antigen has been identified for these receptors. Sequenced here: PBMCs, sampled from a glioma patient whose treatment included an IDH1 peptide vaccine. These receptors all stem from a woman aged 50 to 60 with glioma. CDR3s include the opening cysteine and the closing phenylalanine or tryptophan. Clone size, where shown, is once, few, many, or a class for clones that have expanded.

v_gene,abundance,len,j_gene,CDR3aa
TRBV27,once,13,TRBJ2-3,CASSRVGPDTQYF
TRBV29-1,-,13,TRBJ1-2,CSVEDSAYYGYTF
TRBV11-3,-,16,TRBJ2-1,CASSQNSRRPYNEQFF
TRBV11-3,-,14,TRBJ2-3,CASSPSGSTDTQYF
TRBV19,-,18,TRBJ2-2,CASSPPLGALGGTGELFF
TRBV4-2,-,16,TRBJ2-3,CASSQDLGGRADTQYF
TRBV14,-,15,TRBJ2-6,CASSQVRGGANVLTF
TRBV19,once,13,TRBJ1-5,CASQGYSNQPQHF
TRBV11-2,-,17,TRBJ2-1,CASSLLAGGVSYNEQFF
TRBV7-9,few,13,TRBJ1-2,CASSIYTGYGYTF
TRBV14,-,15,TRBJ1-4,CASSQDPGANEKLFF
TRBV5-6,-,15,TRBJ2-5,CASNQRALVQETQYF
TRBV6-6,-,14,TRBJ2-7,CASSYLTARDEQYF
TRBV11-3,-,17,TRBJ2-1,CASSPPMSSGRRNEQFF
TRBV5-1,-,15,TRBJ2-5,CASSLAPGKGETQYF
TRBV6-6,once,15,TRBJ2-7,CASSQPGLTSYEQYF
TRBV10-3,-,14,TRBJ2-7,CAISERAEKGEQYF